This T cell receptor beta chain emerged from a study of metastatic and nonmetastatic thyroid tumors. Study-wide findings and caveats: Patients with malignant thyroid tumors reportedly had significantly higher TCR beta diversity than those with benign nodules, in blood and tumor.

The table lists this clone with many counts. The antigen is not known. Within the sample, other DNA sequences also encode this same CDR3. With MiXCR, TCRdb called clones anew from the PCR reads. The repertoire consists of about 28,000 clones, with roughly 25% occurring once and the leading ten covering just over 14%. The entire patient cohort was treatment-naive prior to thyroid surgery. The TCR was taken from a female donor with papillary thyroid cancer or a benign thyroid nodule (not recorded which). Some clones in this sample may be carry-over from other donors' samples. Sequenced: blood.

In nucleotides, the CDR3 is TGTGCCAGCAGCGTAGGGGGCCTAGCGGGGGATGAGCAGTTCTTC. Amino acid sequence: CASSVGGLAGDEQFF. This chain joins TRBV9 and TRBJ2-1; TRBD2 agrees at 10 bases. The V and J ends lost 0 bases and 8 bases, in that order; junction bases with no gene match: 5. Per the germline V gene, CDR1 is SGDLS and CDR2 is YYNGEE. The CDR3 is 15 amino acids. Based on the CDR3 plus reference TRBV9 and TRBJ2-1, the full variable domain is DSGVTQTPKHLITATGQRVTLRCSPRSGDLSVYWYQQSLDQGLQFLIQYYNGEERAKGNILERFSAQQFPDLHSELNLSSLELGDSALYFCASSVGGLAGDEQFFGPGTRLTVL.